This T cell receptor (beta chain) appears in the sequencing data of a study of CD8 T cells in ankylosing spondylitis. Overall study findings and caveats: Prior literature has documented some motif variants in synovial fluid and blood from reactive arthritis. Among TCR beta sequences, a motif of several highly homologous variants appeared characteristic of ankylosing spondylitis blood. According to the report, clones linked to the disease were significantly enriched in matched synovial fluid samples taken from ankylosing spondylitis patients.

Germline V gene data show CDR1 as SGHAT and CDR2 as FQNNGV. The CDR3 length is 14 residues. V was pared by 0 bases and J by 9 bases, with 14 bases between. A remark on this clonotype: The antigen is unknown.

A quantitative 5'-RACE method, one with molecular barcodes, was used to make TCR beta libraries. MiXCR, applied by TCRdb to the 5' RACE reads, yields one record per CDR3 protein. The sample has over 700,000 distinct CDR3 sequences, roughly 19% seen once. The chain recombines TRBV11-2 with TRBJ1-2; D gene ambiguous. The sequencing sample was made of blood, either unsorted or a sorted T cell fraction (not recorded which). This TCR was sampled from a male donor with ankylosing spondylitis. As DNA, the CDR3 is TGTGCCAGCAGCTTAGACTTGTCTACAGTTAGCTACACCTTC. Its protein product is CASSLDLSTVSYTF. The full variable domain, completed using reference TRBV11-2 and TRBJ1-2, is EAGVAQSPRYKIIEKRQSVAFWCNPISGHATLYWYQQILGQGPKLLIQFQNNGVVDDSQLPKDRFSAERLKGVDSTLKIQPAKLEDSAVYLCASSLDLSTVSYTFGSGTRLTVV.